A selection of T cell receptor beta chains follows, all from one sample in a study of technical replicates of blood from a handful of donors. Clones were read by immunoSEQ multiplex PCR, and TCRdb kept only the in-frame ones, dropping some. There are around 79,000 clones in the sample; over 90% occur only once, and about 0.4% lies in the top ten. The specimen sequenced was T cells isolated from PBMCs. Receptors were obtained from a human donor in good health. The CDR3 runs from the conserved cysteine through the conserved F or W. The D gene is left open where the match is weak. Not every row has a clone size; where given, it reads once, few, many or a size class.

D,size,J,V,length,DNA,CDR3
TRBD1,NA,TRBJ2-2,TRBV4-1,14,TGCGCCAGCCGAACGACAGGGGAGTTCGGGGAGCTGTTTTTT,CASRTTGEFGELFF
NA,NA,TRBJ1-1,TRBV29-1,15,TGCAGCGCCCGTGGCGCTCAGGGGAAGGACACTGAAGCTTTCTTT,CSARGAQGKDTEAFF
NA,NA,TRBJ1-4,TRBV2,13,TGTGCCAGCAGTGAAGTACTTGGTGAAAAACTGTTTTTT,CASSEVLGEKLFF
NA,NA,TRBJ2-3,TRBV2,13,TGTGCCAGCAGTCTTACTAGCACAGATACGCAGTATTTT,CASSLTSTDTQYF
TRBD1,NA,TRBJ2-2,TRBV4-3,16,TGCGCCAGCAGCCAGTTCTCCGGGACAGGGGTCGGGGAGCTGTTTTTT,CASSQFSGTGVGELFF
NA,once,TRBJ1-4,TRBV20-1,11,TGCAGTGTAACGGAGAATGAAAAACTGTTTTTT,CSVTENEKLFF
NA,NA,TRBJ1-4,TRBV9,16,TGTGCCAGCAGCGTAGAGCCGACAGGCACGGATGAAAAACTGTTTTTT,CASSVEPTGTDEKLFF
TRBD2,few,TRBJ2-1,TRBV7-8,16,TGTGCCAGCAGCTTAGTGCAGCGGGAGGGTACAAATGAGCAGTTCTTC,CASSLVQREGTNEQFF
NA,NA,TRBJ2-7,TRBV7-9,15,TGTGCCAGCCCCCCCGACAGGGGAGGGGACTACGAGCAGTACTTC,CASPPDRGGDYEQYF
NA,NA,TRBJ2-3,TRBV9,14,TGTGCCAGCAGCGTAGGCGTATTCAAAGATACGCAGTATTTT,CASSVGVFKDTQYF
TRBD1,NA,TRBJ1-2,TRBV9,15,TGTGCCAGCAGCGGAACCGGGACAGGGGGCGATGGCTACACCTTC,CASSGTGTGGDGYTF
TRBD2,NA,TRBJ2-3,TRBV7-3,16,TGTGCCAGCAGCTCCCCTGGGACTAGCGGGAGGGATACGCAGTATTTT,CASSSPGTSGRDTQYF
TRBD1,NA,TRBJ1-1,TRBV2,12,TGTGCCAGCGTGGACAGGGTAACTGAAGCTTTCTTT,CASVDRVTEAFF
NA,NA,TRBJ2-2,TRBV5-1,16,TGCGCCAGCAGCTTGGAGCGTTTATCGAACACCGGGGAGCTGTTTTTT,CASSLERLSNTGELFF
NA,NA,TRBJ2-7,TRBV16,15,TGTGCCAGCAGCCAATTTATGGACACGACCTACGAGCAGTACTTC,CASSQFMDTTYEQYF
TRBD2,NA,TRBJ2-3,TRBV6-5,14,TGTGCCATTGGGCGACTAGCCGGCACAGATACGCAGTATTTT,CAIGRLAGTDTQYF
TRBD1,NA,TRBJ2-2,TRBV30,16,TGTGCCTGGAGTCGTAAGGGGACAGGGGTGGCCGGGGAGCTGTTTTTT,CAWSRKGTGVAGELFF
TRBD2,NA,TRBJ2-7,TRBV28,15,TGTGCCAGCTCCTTGGTAGCGGGCGTCCAGAACGAGCAGTACTTC,CASSLVAGVQNEQYF
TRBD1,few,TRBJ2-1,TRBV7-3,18,TGTGCCAGCAGCTTAAGATCAACGGGACAGGGGTCCTACAATGAGCAGTTCTTC,CASSLRSTGQGSYNEQFF
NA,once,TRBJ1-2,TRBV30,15,TGTGCCTGGAGTAAACTTTTCGGGGAGGTCTATGGCTACACCTTC,CAWSKLFGEVYGYTF
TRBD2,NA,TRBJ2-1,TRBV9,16,TGTGCCAGCAGCGTTCCGAGCGGGAGCTCCTACAATGAGCAGTTCTTC,CASSVPSGSSYNEQFF
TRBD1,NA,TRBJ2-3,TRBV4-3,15,TGCGCCAGCAGCCAAGGACAGGGGGTGGCAGATACGCAGTATTTT,CASSQGQGVADTQYF
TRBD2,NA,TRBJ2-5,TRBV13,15,TGTGCCAGCAGCTTCACTAGCGGGAGAGGGGAGACCCAGTACTTC,CASSFTSGRGETQYF
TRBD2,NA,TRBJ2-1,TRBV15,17,TGTGCCACCAGCAGAGATTTGAGTAGCGGGAAGAACAATGAGCAGTTCTTC,CATSRDLSSGKNNEQFF
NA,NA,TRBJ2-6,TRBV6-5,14,TGTGCCAGCGGACAACGGTCTGGGGCCAACGTCCTGACTTTC,CASGQRSGANVLTF
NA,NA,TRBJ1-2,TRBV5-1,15,TGCGCCAGCAGCTTGGCCTCGGGGGGGCCGGGAGGCTACACCTTC,CASSLASGGPGGYTF
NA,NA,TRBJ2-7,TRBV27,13,TGTGCCAGCAGTTTATCCCAATCCTACGAGCAGTACTTC,CASSLSQSYEQYF
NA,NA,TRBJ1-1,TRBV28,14,TGTGCCAGCAGTTTATTGCAACCAGGGCTGGGAGCTTTCTTT,CASSLLQPGLGAFF
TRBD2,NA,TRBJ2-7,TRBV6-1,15,TGTGCCAGCAGCTCCCAAGGGACTAGCTCGGGAGAGCAGTACTTC,CASSSQGTSSGEQYF
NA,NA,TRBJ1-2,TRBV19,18,TGTGCCAGTAGTATAGATCTAGAAGGGTCAGGGCAGATTTATGGCTACACCTTC,CASSIDLEGSGQIYGYTF
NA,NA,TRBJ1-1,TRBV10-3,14,TGTGCCATATCCGACAGGATCGAGAGCACTGAAGCTTTCTTT,CAISDRIESTEAFF
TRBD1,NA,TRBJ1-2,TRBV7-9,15,TGTGCCAGCAGCCAGCGGGACAGGACCTACTATGGCTACACCTTC,CASSQRDRTYYGYTF
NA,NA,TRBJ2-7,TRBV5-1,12,TGCGCCAGCACCGACAGGAACTACGAGCAGTACTTC,CASTDRNYEQYF
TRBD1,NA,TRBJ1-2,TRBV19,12,TGTGCCAGTAGTTTAGGGACAGGTGGCTACACCTTC,CASSLGTGGYTF
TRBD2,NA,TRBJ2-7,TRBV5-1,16,TGCGCCAGCAGCGGGGGGACTAGCGGGAGATCCTACGAGCAGTACTTC,CASSGGTSGRSYEQYF
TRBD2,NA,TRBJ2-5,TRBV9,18,TGTGCCAGCAGCGTAGCTCCCAGCGGGAGGAGGCAGAAAGAGACCCAGTACTTC,CASSVAPSGRRQKETQYF
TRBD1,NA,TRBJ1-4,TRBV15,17,TGTGCCACCAGCAGAGAAGAGGGGGCCGCGACTAATGAAAAACTGTTTTTT,CATSREEGAATNEKLFF
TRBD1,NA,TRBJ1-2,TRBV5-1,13,TGCGCCAGCAGCCCGGACAGGGACTATGGCTACACCTTC,CASSPDRDYGYTF
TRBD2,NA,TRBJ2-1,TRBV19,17,TGTGCCAGTAGTATCCAGCGGGGAATGAGCTCCTACAATGAGCAGTTCTTC,CASSIQRGMSSYNEQFF
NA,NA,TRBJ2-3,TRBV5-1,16,TGCGCCAGCAGCCTGAGGCAGGGGTCGGTAGGAGATACGCAGTATTTT,CASSLRQGSVGDTQYF
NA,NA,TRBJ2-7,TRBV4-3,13,TGCGCCAGCAGCCAAGATCCAGGGGAGAAGCAGTACTTC,CASSQDPGEKQYF
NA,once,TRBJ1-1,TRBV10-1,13,TGCGCCAGCAGGCAGAAAATGAACACTGAAGCTTTCTTT,CASRQKMNTEAFF
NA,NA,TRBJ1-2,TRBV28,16,TGTGCCAGCAGTGAACCAGGGCCCCGACTTTGGTATGGCTACACCTTC,CASSEPGPRLWYGYTF
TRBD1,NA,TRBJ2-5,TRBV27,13,TGTGCCAGCAGTTGGGGACAGGGAAAGACCCAGTACTTC,CASSWGQGKTQYF
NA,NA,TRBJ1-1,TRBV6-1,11,TGTGCCAGCAGTGAGGGAGTTGAAGCTTTCTTT,CASSEGVEAFF
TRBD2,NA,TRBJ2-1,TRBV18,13,TGTGCCAGCTGTGCTAGCGGGCAGAATGAGCAGTTCTTC,CASCASGQNEQFF
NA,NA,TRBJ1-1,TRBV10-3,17,TGTGCCATCAGTGAGTCGTCAGGCGCAATAATGAACACTGAAGCTTTCTTT,CAISESSGAIMNTEAFF
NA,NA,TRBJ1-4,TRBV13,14,TGTGCCAGCAGCTTCGGCAGGCCCGGTGAAAAACTGTTTTTT,CASSFGRPGEKLFF
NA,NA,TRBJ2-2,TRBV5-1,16,TGCGCCAGCAGCTTGACAGGGATGGATAACACCGGGGAGCTGTTTTTT,CASSLTGMDNTGELFF
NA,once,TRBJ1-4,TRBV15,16,TGTGCCACCAGCAGAGATGCCGCAGGGAAACATGAAAAACTGTTTTTT,CATSRDAAGKHEKLFF
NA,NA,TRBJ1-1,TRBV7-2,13,TGTGCCAGCAGCTCCCCACCGGGGATAGAAGCTTTCTTT,CASSSPPGIEAFF
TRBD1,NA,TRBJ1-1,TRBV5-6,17,TGTGCCAGCAGCTTCTTTTTTGGACAGGGGGCGCCTCCTGAAGCTTTCTTT,CASSFFFGQGAPPEAFF
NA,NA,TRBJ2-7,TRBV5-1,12,TGCGCCAGCAGATCCGCGACCTACGAGCAGTACTTC,CASRSATYEQYF
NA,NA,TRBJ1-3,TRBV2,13,TGTGCCAGCCAGACAGAGACTGGAAACACCATATATTTT,CASQTETGNTIYF
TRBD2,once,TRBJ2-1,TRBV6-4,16,TGTGCCAGCAGTCACACCGGGACTAGCGGGGGGGATGAGCAGTTCTTC,CASSHTGTSGGDEQFF
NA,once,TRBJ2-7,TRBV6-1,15,TGTGCCAGCAGTGAAGCCTGGGTGGGCAACTACGAGCAGTACTTC,CASSEAWVGNYEQYF
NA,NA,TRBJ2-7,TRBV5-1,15,TGCGCCAGCAGCTTGGTATCGGGGGACCCCTACGAGCAGTACTTC,CASSLVSGDPYEQYF
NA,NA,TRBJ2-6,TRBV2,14,TGTGCCAGCAGTGACTTCTCTGGGGCCAACGTCCTGACTTTC,CASSDFSGANVLTF
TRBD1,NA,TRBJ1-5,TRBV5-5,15,TGTGCCAGCAGCGAATATCAGGGGGCGAATCAGCCCCAGCATTTT,CASSEYQGANQPQHF